These T cell receptor beta chains were read from a single sample in a study of T cells in Graves' hyperthyroidism and ophthalmopathy. TCRdb passed the multiplex PCR reads through MiXCR, listing each CDR3 protein once. The sample yields around 350,000 distinct CDR3 sequences, about a sixth seen once. The source material was blood. The receptors stem from a woman aged 25-40 years with Graves' hyperthyroidism that later progressed to Graves' ophthalmopathy. Both conserved end residues are part of each CDR3. Fields, in order: D gene, J gene, V gene, clone size, CDR3 DNA, CDR3 protein. D genes are given only for firm matches. Only some rows state a clone size, as once, few, many or a class for expanded clones.

- | TRBJ2-3 | TRBV27 | many | TGTGCCAGCAGTACCCTAGCAGACCCTAGCACAGATACGCAGTATTTT | CASSTLADPSTDTQYF
- | TRBJ2-3 | TRBV27 | many | TGTGCCAGCAGTAGTCTTATGGGTCCCACAGATACGCAGTATTTT | CASSSLMGPTDTQYF
- | TRBJ2-2 | TRBV6-9 | - | TGTGCCAGCAGTTACTTTGAGGCCACCGGGGAGCTGTTTTTT | CASSYFEATGELFF
TRBD2 | TRBJ2-7 | TRBV7-9 | many | TGTGCCAGCAGCTTAGCGGGAGGGAGTACCCTCGAGCAGTACTTC | CASSLAGGSTLEQYF
- | TRBJ2-3 | TRBV9 | many | TGTGCCAGCGGGCTAGGTGGCACAGATACGCAGTATTTT | CASGLGGTDTQYF
TRBD2 | TRBJ2-2 | TRBV11-2 | many | TGTGCCAGCAGCCGCCTGACTAGCGGGAGGGCCGACACCGGGGAGCTGTTTTTT | CASSRLTSGRADTGELFF
- | TRBJ2-3 | TRBV10-3 | many | TGTGCCATCAGGGGGACTACAGATACGCAGTATTTT | CAIRGTTDTQYF
- | TRBJ2-7 | TRBV2 | many | TGTGCCAGCAGTGAGGGGCTGCACTACGAGCAGTACTTC | CASSEGLHYEQYF
- | TRBJ2-7 | TRBV14 | many | TGTGCCAGCAGCCAAGACAGGGCACGCGAGCAGTACTTC | CASSQDRAREQYF
TRBD1 | TRBJ1-1 | TRBV29-1 | many | TGCAGCGTTGAAGCCGGGCAGGGGGGAACGTGGAGAACTGAAGCTTTCTTT | CSVEAGQGGTWRTEAFF
- | TRBJ1-1 | TRBV5-1 | many | TGCGCCAGCAGTTCGGGACACCAGAACACTGAAGCTTTCTTT | CASSSGHQNTEAFF
- | TRBJ1-2 | TRBV6-2/TRBV6-3 | - | TGTGCCAGCAGTGGGGGGACGGCGGCGAGCTACACCTTC | CASSGGTAASYTF
- | TRBJ1-1 | TRBV29-1 | many | TGCAGCGTGGAAGGACAAAGCCTTGAAGCTTTCTTT | CSVEGQSLEAFF
- | TRBJ2-4 | TRBV18 | many | TGTGCCAGCTCACCGGAAATTCTAGCCAAAAACATTCAGTACTTC | CASSPEILAKNIQYF
TRBD2 | TRBJ2-7 | TRBV27 | many | TGTGCCAGCAGTTTATCGTTGGCTAGCGGGAGCCACGAGCAGTACTTC | CASSLSLASGSHEQYF
- | TRBJ1-5 | TRBV10-3 | few | TGTGCCTCTAAGTCCGACAGCTCCAATCAGCCCCAGCATTTT | CASKSDSSNQPQHF
- | TRBJ2-1 | TRBV7-9 | many | TGTGCCAGCAGCTCGACTAGAGTAGACAATGAGCAGTTCTTC | CASSSTRVDNEQFF
TRBD1 | TRBJ2-3 | TRBV6-1 | many | TGTGCCAGCAGCCTCGGACAGGGGGGGGATACGCAGTATTTT | CASSLGQGGDTQYF
TRBD1 | TRBJ1-4 | TRBV28 | many | TGTGCCAGCAGTCCCGGACAGGGCGTTAGAAGTGAAAAACTGTTTTTT | CASSPGQGVRSEKLFF
TRBD2 | TRBJ2-7 | TRBV29-1 | many | TGCAGCGTTCACGGGACTAGCGGGGCCTACGAGCAGTACTTC | CSVHGTSGAYEQYF